Detailed here is one T cell receptor (beta chain). This clonotype was observed a few times. Its antigen is unknown. No much larger clonotype is one base removed from it; base qualities were not supplied. This entry is derived from a study of CD8 T cells in ankylosing spondylitis (dated by TCRdb to about 2017). In the study overall: T cell receptor beta repertoires were profiled in healthy donors and ankylosing spondylitis patients so that disease-linked TCR variants could be found. The full study cohort was made up of 25 ankylosing spondylitis patients and 108 healthy donors. Peripheral blood was sampled, and synovial fluid was additionally collected from ankylosing spondylitis patients.

The germline V gene (reference sequence) gives CDR1 as DFQATT and CDR2 as SNEGSKA. Inclusive of the bounding cysteine and phenylalanine, the CDR3 is 13 residues long. Only the CDR3 portion is preserved as DNA: 39 bases, with reading frame beginning at the first base. V is pruned by 4 bases and J by 5 bases, leaving 8 bases of the junction without a gene match. Summary of the overall study and its limitations: The disease-linked clones were reported to be significantly enriched in matched synovial fluid samples from ankylosing spondylitis patients. The disease-linked clones had a CD8+ phenotype and were found at relatively low frequencies in peripheral blood. Some motif variants were previously reported in synovial fluid and blood of reactive arthritis patients, suggesting common disease-initiation mechanisms. Blood from ankylosing spondylitis patients appeared to be characterized by a TCR beta motif made up of several highly homologous amino acid variants.

These reads were obtained on an Illumina HiSeq 2500. Quantitative 5'-RACE with molecular barcodes was the method used to prepare the TCR beta libraries. Turning to the authors' computational methods: A new computational method, built on a probabilistic model of VDJ rearrangement, was used to identify disease-linked TCR variants. TCRdb passed the public sequencing reads through fastp at Q25 and MiXCR, retaining productive beta sequences. CDR3 protein duplicates are merged, each entry listing the most common genes and DNA. In this record, the V and J calls reflect TCRdb's handling and not the investigators' own analysis. The sample table contains a few hundred thousand distinct CDR3 sequences; only one count was recorded for about 9.9% of them. In total, the top ten clones hold about a tenth of the sample.

The V and J genes are TRBV20-1 and TRBJ2-7, and 7 junctional nucleotides match TRBD1. This sequence was found in a female donor with ankylosing spondylitis or in good health (not recorded which). Sequencing used blood, either unsorted or a sorted T cell fraction (not recorded which). The DNA reads as follows: TGCAGTGCTATAGGGACAGTGGAAGACGAGCAGTACTTC. This yields the protein CSAIGTVEDEQYF.